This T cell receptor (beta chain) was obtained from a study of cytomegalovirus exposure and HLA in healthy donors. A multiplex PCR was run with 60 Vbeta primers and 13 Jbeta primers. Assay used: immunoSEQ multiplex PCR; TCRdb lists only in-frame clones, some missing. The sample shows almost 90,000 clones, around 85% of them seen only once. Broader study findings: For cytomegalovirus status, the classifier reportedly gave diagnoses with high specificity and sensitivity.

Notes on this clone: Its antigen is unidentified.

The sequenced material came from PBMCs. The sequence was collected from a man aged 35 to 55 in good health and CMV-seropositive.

The CDR3 DNA is TGTGCCAGTAGTGTCTCTCAGGGGCAAGCCTACAATGAGCAGTTCTTC. Translation gives CASSVSQGQAYNEQFF. This chain links TRBV19 with TRBJ2-1, with D possibly being TRBD1 (6 bases). Germline CDR1 and CDR2: LNHDA and SQIVND (reference sequence). Between the trimmed V and J ends, which lost 5 bases and 2 bases, there was a span of 16 bases. CDR3 size: 16 residues. Complete variable domain (other parts from reference TRBV19 and TRBJ2-1): DGGITQSPKYLFRKEGQNVTLSCEQNLNHDAMYWYRQDPGQGLRLIYYSQIVNDFQKGDIAEGYSVSREKKESFPLTVTSAQKNPTAFYLCASSVSQGQAYNEQFFGPGTRLTVL.